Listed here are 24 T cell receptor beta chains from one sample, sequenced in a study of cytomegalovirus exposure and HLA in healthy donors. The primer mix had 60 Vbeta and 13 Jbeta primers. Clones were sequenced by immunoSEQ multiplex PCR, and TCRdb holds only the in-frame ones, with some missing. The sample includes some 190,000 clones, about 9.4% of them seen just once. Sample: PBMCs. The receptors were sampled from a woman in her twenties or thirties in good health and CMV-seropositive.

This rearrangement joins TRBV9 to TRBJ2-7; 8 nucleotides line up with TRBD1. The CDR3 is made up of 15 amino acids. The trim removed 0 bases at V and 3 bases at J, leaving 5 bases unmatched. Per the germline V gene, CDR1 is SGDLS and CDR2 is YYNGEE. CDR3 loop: CASSVGGTGFYEQYF. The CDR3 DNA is TGTGCCAGCAGCGTAGGAGGGACAGGATTCTACGAGCAGTACTTC.

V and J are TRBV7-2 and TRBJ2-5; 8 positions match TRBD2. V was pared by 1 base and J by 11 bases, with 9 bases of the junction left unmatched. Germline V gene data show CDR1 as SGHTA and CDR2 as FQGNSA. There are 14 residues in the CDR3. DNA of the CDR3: TGTGCCAGCAGCTTAGTATCGAGCGGGGGTGAGCAGTACTTC. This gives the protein CASSLVSSGGEQYF.

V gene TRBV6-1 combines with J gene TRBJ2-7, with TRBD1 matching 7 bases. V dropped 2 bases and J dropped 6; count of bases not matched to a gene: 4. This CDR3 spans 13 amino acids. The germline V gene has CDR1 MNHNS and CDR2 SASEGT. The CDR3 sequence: CASSERAGGEQYF. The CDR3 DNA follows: TGTGCCAGCAGTGAAAGGGCAGGGGGCGAGCAGTACTTC.

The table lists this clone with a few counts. This CDR3 reads CASSLGGLARQTEQYF. The CDR3 nucleotides are TGTGCCAGCAGCTTGGGGGGACTAGCGAGACAGACGGAGCAGTACTTC. V and J are TRBV5-4 and TRBJ2-7, with 10 bases aligning to TRBD2. The ends lost 0 bases at V and 7 bases at J; junction bases unmatched: 10. CDR3 size: 16 residues. Germline CDR1 reads SGHNT; CDR2 reads YYREEE (reference sequence).

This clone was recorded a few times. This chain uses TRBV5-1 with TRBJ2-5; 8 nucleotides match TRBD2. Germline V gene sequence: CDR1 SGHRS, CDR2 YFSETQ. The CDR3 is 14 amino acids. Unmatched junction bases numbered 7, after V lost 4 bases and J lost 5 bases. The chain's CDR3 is CASSPGRARETQYF. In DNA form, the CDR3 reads TGCGCCAGCAGCCCCGGGAGGGCCAGGGAGACCCAGTACTTC.

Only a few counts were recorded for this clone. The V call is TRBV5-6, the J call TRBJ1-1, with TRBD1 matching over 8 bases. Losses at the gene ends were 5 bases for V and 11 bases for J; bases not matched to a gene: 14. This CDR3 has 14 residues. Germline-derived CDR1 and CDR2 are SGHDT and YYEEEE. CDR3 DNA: TGTGCCAGCAGACTGGACAGGGCCAGCGAAAGGGCTTTCTTT. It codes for CASRLDRASERAFF. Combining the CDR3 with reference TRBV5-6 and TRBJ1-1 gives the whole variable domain DAGVTQSPTHLIKTRGQQVTLRCSPKSGHDTVSWYQQALGQGPQFIFQYYEEEERQRGNFPDRFSGHQFPNYSSELNVNALLLGDSALYLCASRLDRASERAFFGQGTRLTVV.

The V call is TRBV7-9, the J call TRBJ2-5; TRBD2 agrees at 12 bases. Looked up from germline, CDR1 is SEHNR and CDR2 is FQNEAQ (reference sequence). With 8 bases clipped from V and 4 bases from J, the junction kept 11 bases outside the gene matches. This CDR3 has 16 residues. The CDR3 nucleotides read TGTGCCAGCGGGGTACTAGCGGGAGGTCGGGGAGAGACCCAGTACTTC. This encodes CASGVLAGGRGETQYF.

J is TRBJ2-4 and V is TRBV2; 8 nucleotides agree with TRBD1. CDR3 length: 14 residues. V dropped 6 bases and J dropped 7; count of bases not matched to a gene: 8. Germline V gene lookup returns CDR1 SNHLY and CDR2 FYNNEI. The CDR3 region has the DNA TGTGCCAGCAGAGAACAGGGGGTTTGGAACATTCAGTACTTC. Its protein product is CASREQGVWNIQYF.

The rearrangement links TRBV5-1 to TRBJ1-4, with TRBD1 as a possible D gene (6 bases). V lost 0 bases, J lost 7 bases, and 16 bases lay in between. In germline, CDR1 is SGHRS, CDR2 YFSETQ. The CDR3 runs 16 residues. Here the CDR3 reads CASSLGPQGSSEKLFF. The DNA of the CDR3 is TGCGCCAGCAGCTTGGGGCCTCAGGGGTCAAGTGAAAAACTGTTTTTT. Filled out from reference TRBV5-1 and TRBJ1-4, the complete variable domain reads KAGVTQTPRYLIKTRGQQVTLSCSPISGHRSVSWYQQTPGQGLQFLFEYFSETQRNKGNFPGRFSGRQFSNSRSEMNVSTLELGDSALYLCASSLGPQGSSEKLFFGSGTQLSVL.

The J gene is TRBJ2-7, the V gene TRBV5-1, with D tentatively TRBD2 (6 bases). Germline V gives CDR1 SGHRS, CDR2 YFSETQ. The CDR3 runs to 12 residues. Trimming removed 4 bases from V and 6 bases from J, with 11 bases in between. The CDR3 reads CASSLNSGEQYF. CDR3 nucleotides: TGCGCCAGCAGCCTGAATAGCGGCGAGCAGTACTTC.

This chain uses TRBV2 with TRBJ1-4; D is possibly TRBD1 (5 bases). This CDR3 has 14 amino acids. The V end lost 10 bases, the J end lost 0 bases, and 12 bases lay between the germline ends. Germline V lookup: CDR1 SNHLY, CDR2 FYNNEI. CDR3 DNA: TGTGCCACCCAGACAGCTACAACTAATGAAAAACTGTTTTTT. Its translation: CATQTATTNEKLFF.

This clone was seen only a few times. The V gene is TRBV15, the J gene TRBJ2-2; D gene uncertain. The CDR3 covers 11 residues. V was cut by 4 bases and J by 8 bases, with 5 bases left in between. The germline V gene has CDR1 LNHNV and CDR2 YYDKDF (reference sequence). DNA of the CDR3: TGTGCCACCAGCAACTTGGGGGAGCTGTTTTTT. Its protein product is CATSNLGELFF.

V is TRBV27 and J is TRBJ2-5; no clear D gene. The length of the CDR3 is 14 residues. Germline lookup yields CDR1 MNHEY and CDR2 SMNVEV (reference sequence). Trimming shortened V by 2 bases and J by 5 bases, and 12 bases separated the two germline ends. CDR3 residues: CASSLLLGEETQYF. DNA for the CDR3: TGTGCCAGCAGTTTACTTCTAGGAGAGGAGACCCAGTACTTC.

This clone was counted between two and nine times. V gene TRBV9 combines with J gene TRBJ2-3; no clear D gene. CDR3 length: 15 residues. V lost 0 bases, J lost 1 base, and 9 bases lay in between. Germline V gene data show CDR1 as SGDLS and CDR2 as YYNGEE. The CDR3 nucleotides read TGTGCCAGCAGCGTAGTGAGGAGTGGCACAGATACGCAGTATTTT. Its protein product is CASSVVRSGTDTQYF.

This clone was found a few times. The CDR3 nucleotides are TGTGCCAGCAGCCCTGACCGCAGGGGGCCTGTGGGGAGCTACACCTTC. Translation: CASSPDRRGPVGSYTF. V gene TRBV7-3 combines with J gene TRBJ1-2; 8 positions agree with TRBD1. The CDR3 sequence is 16 residues long. V lost 5 bases to trimming and J lost 9 bases; unmatched junction nucleotides: 17. CDR1 is SGHTA and CDR2 is FQGTGA in the germline V gene.

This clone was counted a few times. The CDR3 reads CASERGIPGNTIYF. The CDR3 region has the DNA TGTGCCAGCGAACGCGGCATACCTGGAAACACCATATATTTT. The chain employs TRBV25-1 and TRBJ1-3; D is unresolved. Per the germline V gene, CDR1 is MGHDK and CDR2 is SYGVNS. Trimming removed 8 bases from V and 2 bases from J, with 13 bases in between. CDR3 size: 14 residues.

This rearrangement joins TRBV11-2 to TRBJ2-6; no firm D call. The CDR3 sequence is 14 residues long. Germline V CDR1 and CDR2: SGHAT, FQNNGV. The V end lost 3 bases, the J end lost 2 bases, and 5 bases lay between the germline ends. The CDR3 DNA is TGTGCCAGCAGCTTGTCTACTGGGGCCAACGTCCTGACTTTC. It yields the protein CASSLSTGANVLTF.

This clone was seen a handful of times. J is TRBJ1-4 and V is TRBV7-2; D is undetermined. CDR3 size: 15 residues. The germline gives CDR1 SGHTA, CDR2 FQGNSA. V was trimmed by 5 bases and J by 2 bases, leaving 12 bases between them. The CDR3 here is CASSRLGSTNEKLFF. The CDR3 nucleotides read TGTGCCAGCAGCCGATTAGGTAGCACTAATGAAAAACTGTTTTTT.

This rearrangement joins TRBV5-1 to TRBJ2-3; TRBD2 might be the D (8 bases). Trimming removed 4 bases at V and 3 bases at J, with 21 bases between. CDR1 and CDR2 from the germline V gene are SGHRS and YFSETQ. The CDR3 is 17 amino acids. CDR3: CASSTGAGGVSTDTQYF. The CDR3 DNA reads TGCGCCAGCAGCACAGGGGCGGGAGGTGTGAGTACAGATACGCAGTATTTT.

In DNA form, the CDR3 reads TGTGCCAGCAGCGAGAGAAGTTATAGCACAGATACGCAGTATTTT. This codes for CASSERSYSTDTQYF. J is TRBJ2-3 and V is TRBV9, with unresolved D. The CDR3 has 15 residues. V was pared by 3 bases and J by 0 bases, with 11 bases between. Germline CDR1 reads SGDLS; CDR2 reads YYNGEE.

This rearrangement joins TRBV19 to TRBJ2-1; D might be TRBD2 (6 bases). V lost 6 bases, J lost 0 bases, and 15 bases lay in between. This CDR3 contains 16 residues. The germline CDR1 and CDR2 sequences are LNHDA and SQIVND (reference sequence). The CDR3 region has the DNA TGTGCCAGTAGACAGGACTACTCAACCTCCTACAATGAGCAGTTCTTC. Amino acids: CASRQDYSTSYNEQFF.

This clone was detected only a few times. The CDR3 is CASSQEGGADYAGEQFF. The CDR3 bases are TGCGCCAGCAGCCAAGAAGGAGGAGCGGACTATGCGGGTGAGCAGTTCTTC. The chain employs TRBV4-1 and TRBJ2-1, with D perhaps matching TRBD2 (6 bases). This CDR3 has 17 amino acids. V lost 0 bases, J lost 9 bases, and 21 bases lay in between. Germline V gene lookup returns CDR1 MGHRA and CDR2 YSYEKL.

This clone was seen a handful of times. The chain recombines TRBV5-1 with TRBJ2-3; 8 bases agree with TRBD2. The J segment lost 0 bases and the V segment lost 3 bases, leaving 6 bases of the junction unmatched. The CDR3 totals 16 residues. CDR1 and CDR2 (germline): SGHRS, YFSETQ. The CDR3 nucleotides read TGCGCCAGCAGCTCCGGGACTAGAAGAAGCACAGATACGCAGTATTTT. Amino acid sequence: CASSSGTRRSTDTQYF. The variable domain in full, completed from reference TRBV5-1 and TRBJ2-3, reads KAGVTQTPRYLIKTRGQQVTLSCSPISGHRSVSWYQQTPGQGLQFLFEYFSETQRNKGNFPGRFSGRQFSNSRSEMNVSTLELGDSALYLCASSSGTRRSTDTQYFGPGTRLTVL.

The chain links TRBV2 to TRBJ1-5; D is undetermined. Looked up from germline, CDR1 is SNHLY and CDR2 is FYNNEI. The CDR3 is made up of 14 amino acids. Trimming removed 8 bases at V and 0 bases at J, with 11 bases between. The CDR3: CASELDYSNQPQHF. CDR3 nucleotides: TGTGCCAGCGAGCTAGACTATAGCAATCAGCCCCAGCATTTT.